This TCR beta chain derives from a study of blood T cell repertoires in COVID-19. Germline values: CDR1 SGHRS, CDR2 YFSETQ. Deletions cut 4 bases from V and 5 bases from J, with 13 bases between. This CDR3 spans 13 amino acids. The repertoire was sequenced with immunoSEQ multiplex PCR; TCRdb's copy has only in-frame clones and lacks some. The table lists some 42,000 clones, about 85% of them singletons. The chain combines TRBV5-1 with TRBJ2-7, with D possibly matching TRBD2 (7 bases). The TCR originated in a woman aged 70-85 years in a cohort sampled during active COVID-19. Sequencing was performed on peripheral blood. CDR3 coding DNA: TGCGCCAGCAGCCAAGGGAGGGGGGACGAGCAGTACTTC. This translates into CASSQGRGDEQYF.